Listed below are T cell receptor beta chains from one sample, sequenced in a study of neurological immune-mediated disorders. TCRdb reprocessed the 5' RACE reads with MiXCR, giving one entry per CDR3 protein. This repertoire shows about 90,000 distinct CDR3 sequences, less than 15% found once; its top ten account for about 4.6%. The specimen was PBMCs. All receptors come from a female donor with HTLV-1-associated myelopathy (HAM/TSP). Each CDR3 is given with its conserved first and last residue. A D gene is named only where the DNA matches it firmly. Only part of the rows carry a size: once, few, many, or a class if the clone is expanded.

D gene: .
J gene: TRBJ2-3
V gene: TRBV7-9
clone size: many
CDR3 DNA: TGTGCCAGCAGCCCGCTCTGGAGCGCTCACACAGATACGCAGTATTTT
CDR3 protein: CASSPLWSAHTDTQYF

D gene: .
J gene: TRBJ2-7
V gene: TRBV7-9
clone size: many
CDR3 DNA: TGTGCCAGTGTACTCGACAGAACCTACGAGCAGTACTTC
CDR3 protein: CASVLDRTYEQYF

D gene: .
J gene: TRBJ2-7
V gene: TRBV6-6
clone size: many
CDR3 DNA: TGTGCCAGCCTAGCCGGGGGCAGTTCCTACGAGCAGTACTTC
CDR3 protein: CASLAGGSSYEQYF

D gene: .
J gene: TRBJ1-6
V gene: TRBV20-1
clone size: many
CDR3 DNA: TGCAGTGCTAGAATACCGGGACAACGACCCTATAATTCACCCCTCCACTTT
CDR3 protein: CSARIPGQRPYNSPLHF

D gene: .
J gene: TRBJ1-4
V gene: TRBV12-3/TRBV12-4
clone size: .
CDR3 DNA: TGTGCCAGCAGCCCTCCTACAGGGTTCACTAATGAAAAACTGTTTTTT
CDR3 protein: CASSPPTGFTNEKLFF

D gene: .
J gene: TRBJ2-3
V gene: TRBV2
clone size: many
CDR3 DNA: TGTGCCAGCAGTGACAGGGTCGGCACAGATACGCAGTATTTT
CDR3 protein: CASSDRVGTDTQYF

D gene: .
J gene: TRBJ2-3
V gene: TRBV29-1
clone size: .
CDR3 DNA: TGCAGCGTCCGGGACCCGGGGCGAGGCACAGATACGCAGTATTTT
CDR3 protein: CSVRDPGRGTDTQYF

D gene: TRBD1
J gene: TRBJ1-5
V gene: TRBV4-1
clone size: many
CDR3 DNA: TGCGCCAGCAGCCCCCGGACAGGGGAACGACAGCCCCAGCATTTT
CDR3 protein: CASSPRTGERQPQHF

D gene: TRBD2
J gene: TRBJ2-1
V gene: TRBV4-2
clone size: few
CDR3 DNA: TGTGCCAGCAGCCGTCCGGGAGGGTCTAGCGGGGGCCGCTCCTACAATGAGCAGTTCTTC
CDR3 protein: CASSRPGGSSGGRSYNEQFF

D gene: .
J gene: TRBJ2-7
V gene: TRBV29-1
clone size: many
CDR3 DNA: TGCAGCGTTGAAAACAGGCCTACGGAGCAGTACTTC
CDR3 protein: CSVENRPTEQYF

D gene: .
J gene: TRBJ2-1
V gene: TRBV10-2
clone size: .
CDR3 DNA: TGCGCCAGCAGCCTCGGGGTAGACAATGAGCAGTTCTTC
CDR3 protein: CASSLGVDNEQFF